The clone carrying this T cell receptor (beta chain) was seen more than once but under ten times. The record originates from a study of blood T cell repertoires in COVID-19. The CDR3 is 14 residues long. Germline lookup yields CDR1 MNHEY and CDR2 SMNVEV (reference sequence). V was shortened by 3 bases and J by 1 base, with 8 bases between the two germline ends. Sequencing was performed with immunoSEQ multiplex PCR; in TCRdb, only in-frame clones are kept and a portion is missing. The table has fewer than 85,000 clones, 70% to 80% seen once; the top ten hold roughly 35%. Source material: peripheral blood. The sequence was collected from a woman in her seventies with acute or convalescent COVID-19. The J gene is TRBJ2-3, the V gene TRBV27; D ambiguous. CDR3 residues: CASSLEQRTDTQYF. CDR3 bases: TGTGCCAGCAGTTTGGAACAGCGCACAGATACGCAGTATTTT.